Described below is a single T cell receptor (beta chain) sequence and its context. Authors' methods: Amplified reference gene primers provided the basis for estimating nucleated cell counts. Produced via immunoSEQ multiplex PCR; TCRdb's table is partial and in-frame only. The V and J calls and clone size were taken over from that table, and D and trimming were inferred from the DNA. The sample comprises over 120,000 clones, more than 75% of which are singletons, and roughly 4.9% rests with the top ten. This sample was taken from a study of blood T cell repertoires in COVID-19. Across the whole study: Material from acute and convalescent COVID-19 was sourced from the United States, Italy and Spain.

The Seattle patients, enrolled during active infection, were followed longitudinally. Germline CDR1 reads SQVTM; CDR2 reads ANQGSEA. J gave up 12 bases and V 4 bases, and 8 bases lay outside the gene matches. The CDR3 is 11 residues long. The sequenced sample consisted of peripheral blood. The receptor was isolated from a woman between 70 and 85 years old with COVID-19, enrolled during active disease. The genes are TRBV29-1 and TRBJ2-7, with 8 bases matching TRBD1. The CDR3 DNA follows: TGCAGCGTTGCCGATGGACAGGGCCGGTACTTC. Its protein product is CSVADGQGRYF.